Listed here is a single TCR beta chain. This sample was included in a study of cytomegalovirus exposure and HLA in healthy donors. The data were produced by immunoSEQ multiplex PCR, yet TCRdb's version contains in-frame clones alone and is incomplete. The data contain 120,000 or so clones, roughly nine tenths of them singletons. V lost 3 bases, J lost 6 bases, and 19 bases stayed unmatched. Germline-derived CDR1 and CDR2 are SGHRS and YFSETQ. This CDR3 has 18 amino acids. The chain joins TRBV5-1 to TRBJ2-3, with TRBD1 matching 7 bases. The clonotype comes from a woman aged 18-30 years in good health and CMV-seronegative. Sequenced input: PBMCs. The CDR3 region has the DNA TGCGCCAGCAGCTCCCAGGGAGTTCGGGCCACAGGGGCGGATACGCAGTATTTT. Amino acids: CASSSQGVRATGADTQYF.